This TCR beta chain emerged from a study of blood T cells in healthy people across ages. Using a J-beta primer mix together with a sample-barcoded 5' primer, a second PCR was run for roughly 7 to 12 cycles. Using its own MiXCR run on the 5' RACE reads, TCRdb lists one record per CDR3 protein. The data show about 1.8 million distinct CDR3 sequences, 49% seen once. V was shortened by 0 bases and J by 2 bases, with 12 bases between the two germline ends. The CDR3 runs 16 residues. CDR1 is MNHEY and CDR2 is SMNVEV in the germline V gene (reference sequence). The gene calls are TRBV27 and TRBJ2-3; D is possibly TRBD1 or TRBD2 (5 bases each). The material sequenced was blood. The source is a woman aged 40 to 50 in good health. CDR3 in amino acids: CASSLSGTRNTDTQYF. The CDR3 DNA follows: TGTGCCAGCAGTTTATCGGGGACCCGAAACACAGATACGCAGTATTTT.